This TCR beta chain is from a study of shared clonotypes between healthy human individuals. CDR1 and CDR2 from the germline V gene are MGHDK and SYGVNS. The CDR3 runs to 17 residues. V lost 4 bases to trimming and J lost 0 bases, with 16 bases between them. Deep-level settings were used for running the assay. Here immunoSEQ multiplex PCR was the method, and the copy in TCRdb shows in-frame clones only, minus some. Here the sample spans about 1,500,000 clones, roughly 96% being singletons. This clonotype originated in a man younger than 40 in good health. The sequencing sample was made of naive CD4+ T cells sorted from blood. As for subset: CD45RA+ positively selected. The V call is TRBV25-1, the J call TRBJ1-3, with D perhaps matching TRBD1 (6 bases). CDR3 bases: TGTGCCAGCAGTGCCACACGACAGGAGAGCTCTGGAAACACCATATATTTT. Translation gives CASSATRQESSGNTIYF. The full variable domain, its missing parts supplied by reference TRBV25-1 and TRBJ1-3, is EADIYQTPRYLVIGTGKKITLECSQTMGHDKMYWYQQDPGMELHLIHYSYGVNSTEKGDLSSESTVSRIRTEHFPLTLESARPSHTSQYLCASSATRQESSGNTIYFGEGSWLTVV.